A selection of T cell receptor beta chains follows, all from one sample in a study of preoperative IRX-2 immunotherapy in early breast cancer. Repertoires were generated with immunoSEQ multiplex PCR, while TCRdb's copy carries only in-frame clones and drops some. The sample lists 40,000 to 45,000 clones, about 95% occurring once. Sequenced material: tumor tissue, taken after IRX-2 immunotherapy. The receptors come from a human donor with breast cancer. Both conserved end residues are part of each CDR3. The order of the fields is V gene, J gene, clone size, CDR3 protein. Size tells how often a clone was seen (once, few, many) or the class of an expanded clone, and some rows leave it out.

TRBV9,TRBJ2-2,NA,CASSDRDRAPGELFF
TRBV5-5,TRBJ2-7,once,CASTLRTGLGAYEQYF
TRBV7-8,TRBJ2-4,NA,CASSRDGALAKNIQYF
TRBV6-1,TRBJ1-2,NA,CASRRGYGYTF
TRBV19,TRBJ1-2,NA,CASHSGAQNYGYTF
TRBV7-2,TRBJ2-7,NA,CASSLAVDSLIPYEQYF
TRBV5-6,TRBJ2-5,once,CASSLTSGGQETQYF
TRBV18,TRBJ1-1,NA,CASSPFGRNTEAFF
TRBV19,TRBJ2-7,NA,CATLGGKNPYEQYF
TRBV25-1,TRBJ2-2,NA,CASRSTSLASGELFF
TRBV5-1,TRBJ1-5,NA,CASSLEGGAQPQHF
TRBV5-4,TRBJ1-4,few,CASSLGMTGNEKLFF
TRBV6-6,TRBJ2-7,NA,CASSPEGGPLSYEQYF
TRBV9,TRBJ1-1,NA,CASSARWGTGPLNTEAFF
TRBV28,TRBJ2-3,NA,CASSLHASGGATDTQYF
TRBV11-3,TRBJ1-1,NA,CASRKTGNTEAFF
TRBV10-2,TRBJ1-5,NA,CASSVRQGDYQPQHF
TRBV4-3,TRBJ2-5,NA,CASCPRVQEQYF
TRBV5-4,TRBJ2-7,NA,CASSEMTGGDEQYF
TRBV11-3,TRBJ2-3,NA,CASTFAGIADTQYF
TRBV5-1,TRBJ1-2,NA,CASSFKGDYGYTF
TRBV28,TRBJ2-1,NA,CASMRGGRDEQFF
TRBV5-4,TRBJ2-5,once,CASSMGDLTQETQYF
TRBV5-6,TRBJ2-7,NA,CASSLGFYEQYF
TRBV6-1,TRBJ1-5,NA,CASNHRYQPQHF
TRBV9,TRBJ2-1,NA,CASSVGASGTAYNEQFF
TRBV7-3,TRBJ1-2,NA,CASSFFGGPGNYGYTF
TRBV9,TRBJ2-2,NA,CASSANPNSGIDTGELFF
TRBV5-1,TRBJ2-3,NA,CASSSSRGTDRDTQYF
TRBV7-8,TRBJ2-7,once,CASSLMNYEQYF
TRBV28,TRBJ2-3,NA,CASSLSPAKADTQYF
TRBV9,TRBJ1-1,NA,CASSTHREGLNTEAFF
TRBV6-5,TRBJ1-2,NA,CASSSGTGGTYGYTF
TRBV7-2,TRBJ2-3,NA,CASSLGVGTDTQYF
TRBV5-5,TRBJ2-7,NA,CASSLLGPRDEQYF
TRBV9,TRBJ2-3,NA,CASSVVVNPSVTDTQYF
TRBV10-3,TRBJ2-4,NA,CAISDNTRKAKNIQYF
TRBV5-4,TRBJ1-1,NA,CASSSPEGGYTEAFF
TRBV7-6,TRBJ1-1,once,CASSLGRQNTEAFF
TRBV7-6,TRBJ2-2,NA,CASSLASGSNTGELFF
TRBV7-2,TRBJ1-2,NA,CASHQFQKSYTF
TRBV28,TRBJ1-5,once,CASSLFIRPSNQPQHF
TRBV7-3,TRBJ2-3,NA,CASSSTSGRTDTQYF
TRBV29-1,TRBJ2-1,few,CSVPGLAGGSYNEQFF
TRBV7-2,TRBJ2-1,NA,CASSYLMGSYNEQFF
TRBV7-7,TRBJ2-7,NA,CASSQTGTSEQYF
TRBV28,TRBJ1-1,NA,CASSRPGNTEAFF
TRBV7-2,TRBJ2-5,NA,CASSSGLAGETQYF
TRBV5-4,TRBJ2-7,NA,CASSPWGGGKTYEQYF
TRBV15,TRBJ1-2,NA,CATSRFSSGTGEYGYTF
TRBV18,TRBJ1-3,NA,CASSDLQVNSGNTIYF
TRBV27,TRBJ2-5,NA,CASSFVGTGIETQYF
TRBV11-2,TRBJ1-1,NA,CASSPIRGRNTEAFF
TRBV5-4,TRBJ1-1,NA,CASSLSVDTEAFF
TRBV6-5,TRBJ2-7,NA,CATGGTSGAYEQYF
TRBV28,TRBJ1-6,NA,CASSTGTDFSPLHF
TRBV19,TRBJ2-5,NA,CASTNRVGKTQYF
TRBV28,TRBJ2-2,NA,CASRGRSGITGELFF
TRBV28,TRBJ2-7,NA,CASMGLEPHYEQYF
TRBV5-1,TRBJ2-7,NA,CASSQQLPPYEQYF